This T cell receptor (beta chain) was documented in a study of early T cells in non-severe SARS-CoV-2 infection. The germline V gene encodes CDR1 LNHDA and CDR2 SQIVND (reference sequence). The CDR3 covers 15 residues. The V gene lost 7 bases and the J gene lost 5 bases, with 18 bases spanning the gap. TCRdb called the 5' RACE reads again in MiXCR, with one record for every CDR3 protein. This table has 35,000 to 45,000 distinct CDR3 sequences, about 6% appearing once. Source: whole blood, taken at baseline. The TCR was taken from an adult who was a healthcare worker with PCR-confirmed SARS-CoV-2 infection or an uninfected control (not recorded which). J is TRBJ2-4 and V is TRBV19, with a tentative D call TRBD2 (6 bases). The CDR3 protein is CASNSGRQAQNIQYF. The CDR3 DNA reads as TGTGCCAGTAACTCGGGGAGGCAGGCCCAAAACATTCAGTACTTC.